This T cell receptor beta chain stems from a study of CD8 T cells in ankylosing spondylitis (dated by TCRdb to about 2017). With respect to the entire study: T cell receptor beta repertoires were profiled in healthy donors and ankylosing spondylitis patients so that disease-linked TCR variants could be found. The full study cohort comprised 20 to 25 ankylosing spondylitis patients and 110 or so healthy donors. Peripheral blood was sampled, and synovial fluid was also collected from ankylosing spondylitis patients.

Sequencing used an Illumina HiSeq 2500. TCR beta libraries were prepared by quantitative 5'-RACE with molecular barcodes. The paper's processing steps were these. A new computational method based on a probabilistic model of VDJ rearrangement was used to identify disease-linked TCR variants. TCRdb trimmed public reads at Q25 via fastp, called clones via MiXCR and kept in-frame beta chains. Each record represents a unique CDR3 protein, reported with the most common genes and DNA among its rows. TCRdb's processing, not the study's, gives the V and J calls here. Recorded for this sample are some 140,000 distinct CDR3 sequences; about 7% of them occurred a single time. The top ten clonotypes cover around an eighth of the sample. This clonotype came up many times. The target of this receptor is not known. Base qualities are missing; no much larger clone stands one base away. Here is what the overall study found, with its caveats: Some motif variants were previously reported in synovial fluid and blood of reactive arthritis patients, suggesting common disease-initiation mechanisms. The disease-linked clones were reported as significantly enriched in matched synovial fluid samples from ankylosing spondylitis patients. The disease-linked clones showed a CD8+ phenotype and occurred at relatively low frequencies in peripheral blood. A TCR beta motif of eight highly homologous amino acid variants appeared characteristic of blood from ankylosing spondylitis patients.

The cysteine opens and the phenylalanine closes a CDR3 of 16 amino acids. Only CDR3 DNA remains: 48 bases, in frame from the first base. V is clipped by 2 bases and J by 0 bases, and the sequence between their germline boundaries is 11 bases long. The germline V gene supplies CDR1 MGHRA and CDR2 YSYEKL. This sequence was found in a female donor with ankylosing spondylitis or in good health (not recorded which). The specimen sequenced was blood, either unsorted or a sorted T cell fraction (not recorded which). The sequence links TRBV4-1 to TRBJ1-3; the D gene identity is not certain. The CDR3 region has the sequence CASSQYRAPSGNTIYF. The sequenced DNA: TGCGCCAGCAGCCAATATCGGGCCCCCTCTGGAAACACCATATATTTT.